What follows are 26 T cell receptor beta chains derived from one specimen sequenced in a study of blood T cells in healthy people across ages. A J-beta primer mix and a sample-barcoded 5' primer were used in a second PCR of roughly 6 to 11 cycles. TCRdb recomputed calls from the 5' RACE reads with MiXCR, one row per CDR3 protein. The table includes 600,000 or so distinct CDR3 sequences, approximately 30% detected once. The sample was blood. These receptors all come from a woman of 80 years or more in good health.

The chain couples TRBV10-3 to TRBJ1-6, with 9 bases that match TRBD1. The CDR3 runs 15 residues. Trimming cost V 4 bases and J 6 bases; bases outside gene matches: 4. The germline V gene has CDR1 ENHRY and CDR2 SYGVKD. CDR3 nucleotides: TGTGCCATCAGTGGGACAGGGGAGGGTAATTCACCCCTCCACTTT. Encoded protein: CAISGTGEGNSPLHF.

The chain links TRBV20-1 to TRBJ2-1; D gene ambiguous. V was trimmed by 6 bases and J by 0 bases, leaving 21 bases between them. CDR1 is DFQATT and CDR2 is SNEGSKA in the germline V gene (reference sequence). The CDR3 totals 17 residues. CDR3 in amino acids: CSADDKWQQSSYNEQFF. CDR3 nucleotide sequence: TGCAGTGCCGACGACAAATGGCAGCAGAGCTCCTACAATGAGCAGTTCTTC.

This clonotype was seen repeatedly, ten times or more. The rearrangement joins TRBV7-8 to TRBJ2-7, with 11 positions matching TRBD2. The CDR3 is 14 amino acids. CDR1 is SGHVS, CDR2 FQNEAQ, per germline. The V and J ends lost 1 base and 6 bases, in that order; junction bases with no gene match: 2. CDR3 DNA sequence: TGTGCCAGCAGCTTAGGGACTAGCGGGCTCGAGCAGTACTTC. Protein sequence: CASSLGTSGLEQYF.

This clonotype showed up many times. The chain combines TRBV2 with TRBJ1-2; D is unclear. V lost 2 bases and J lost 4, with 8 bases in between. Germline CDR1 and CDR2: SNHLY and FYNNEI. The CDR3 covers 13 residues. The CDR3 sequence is CASSELAVYGYTF. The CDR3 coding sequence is TGTGCCAGCAGTGAATTAGCGGTCTATGGCTACACCTTC. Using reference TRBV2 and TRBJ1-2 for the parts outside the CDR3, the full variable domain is EPEVTQTPSHQVTQMGQEVILRCVPISNHLYFYWYRQILGQKVEFLVSFYNNEISEKSEIFDDQFSVERPDGSNFTLKIRSTKLEDSAMYFCASSELAVYGYTFGSGTRLTVV.

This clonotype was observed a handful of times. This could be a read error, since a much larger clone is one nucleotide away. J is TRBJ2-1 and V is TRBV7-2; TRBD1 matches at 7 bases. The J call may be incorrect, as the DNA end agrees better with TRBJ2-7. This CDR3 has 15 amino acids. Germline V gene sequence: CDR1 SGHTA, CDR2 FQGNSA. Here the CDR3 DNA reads TGTGCCAGCAGCTTACAGCCGGGACAGTACAATGAGCAGTACTTC. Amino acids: CASSLQPGQYNEQYF.

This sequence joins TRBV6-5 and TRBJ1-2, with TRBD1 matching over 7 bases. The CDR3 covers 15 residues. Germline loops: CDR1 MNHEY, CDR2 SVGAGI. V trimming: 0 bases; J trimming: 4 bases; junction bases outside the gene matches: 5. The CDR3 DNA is TGTGCCAGCAGTTACTCGGGACAGCAGACCTATGGCTACACCTTC. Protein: CASSYSGQQTYGYTF.

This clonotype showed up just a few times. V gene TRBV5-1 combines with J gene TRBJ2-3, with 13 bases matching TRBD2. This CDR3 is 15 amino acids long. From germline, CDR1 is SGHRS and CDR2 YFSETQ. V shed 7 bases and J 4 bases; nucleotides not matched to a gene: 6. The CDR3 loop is CASRTGTSGADTQYF. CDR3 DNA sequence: TGCGCCAGCCGAACCGGGACTAGCGGGGCAGATACGCAGTATTTT.

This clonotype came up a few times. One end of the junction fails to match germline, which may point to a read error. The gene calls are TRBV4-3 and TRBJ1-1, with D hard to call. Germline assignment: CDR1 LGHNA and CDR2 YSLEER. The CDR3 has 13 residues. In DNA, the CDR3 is TGCGTCAGCAGCCAAGCGCTTTTGGCTGAAGCTTTCTTT. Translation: CVSSQALLAEAFF.

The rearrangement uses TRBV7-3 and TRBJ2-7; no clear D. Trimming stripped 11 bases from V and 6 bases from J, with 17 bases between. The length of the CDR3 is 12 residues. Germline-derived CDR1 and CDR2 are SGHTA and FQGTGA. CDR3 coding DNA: TGTGCCCGGAGTGTGGGTTCAGGCGAGCAGTACTTC. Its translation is CARSVGSGEQYF.

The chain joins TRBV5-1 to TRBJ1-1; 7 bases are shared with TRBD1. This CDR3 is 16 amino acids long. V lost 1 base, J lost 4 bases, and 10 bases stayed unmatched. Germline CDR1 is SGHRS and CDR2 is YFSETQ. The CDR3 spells CASSLQLRGQSTEAFF. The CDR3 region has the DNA TGCGCCAGCAGCTTGCAACTTAGGGGGCAGTCCACTGAAGCTTTCTTT.

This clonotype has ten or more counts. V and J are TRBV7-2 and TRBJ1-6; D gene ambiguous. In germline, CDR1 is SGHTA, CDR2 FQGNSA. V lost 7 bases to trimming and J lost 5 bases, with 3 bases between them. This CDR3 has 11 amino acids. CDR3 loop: CASTDNSPLHF. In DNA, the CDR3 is TGTGCCAGCACCGATAATTCACCCCTCCACTTT.

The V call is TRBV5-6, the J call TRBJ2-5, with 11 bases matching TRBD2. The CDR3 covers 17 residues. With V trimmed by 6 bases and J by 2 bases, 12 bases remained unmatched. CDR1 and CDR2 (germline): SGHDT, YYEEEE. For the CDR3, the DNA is TGTGCCAGCACCATATCCGGGACTAGCGGTTTTCAAGAGACCCAGTACTTC. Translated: CASTISGTSGFQETQYF.

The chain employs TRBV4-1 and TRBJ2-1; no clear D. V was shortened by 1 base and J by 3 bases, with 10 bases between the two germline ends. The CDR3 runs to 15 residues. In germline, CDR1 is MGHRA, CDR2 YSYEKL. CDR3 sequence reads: CASSQAIDFYNEQFF. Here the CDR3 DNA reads TGCGCCAGCAGCCAAGCGATTGACTTCTACAATGAGCAGTTCTTC.

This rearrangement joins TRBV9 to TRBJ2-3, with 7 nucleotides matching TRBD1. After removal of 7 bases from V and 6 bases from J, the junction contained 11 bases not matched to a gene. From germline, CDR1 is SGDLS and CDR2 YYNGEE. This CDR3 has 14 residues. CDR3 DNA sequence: TGTGCCAGCGCCCGCCGGGGACAGCGGGATACGCAGTATTTT. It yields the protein CASARRGQRDTQYF.

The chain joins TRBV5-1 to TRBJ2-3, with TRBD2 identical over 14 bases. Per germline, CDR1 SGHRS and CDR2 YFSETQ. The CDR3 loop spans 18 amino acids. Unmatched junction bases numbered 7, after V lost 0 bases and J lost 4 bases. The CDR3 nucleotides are TGCGCCAGCAGCTTGGCGTTGACTAGCGGGGGGGGCTCAGATACGCAGTATTTT. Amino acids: CASSLALTSGGGSDTQYF.

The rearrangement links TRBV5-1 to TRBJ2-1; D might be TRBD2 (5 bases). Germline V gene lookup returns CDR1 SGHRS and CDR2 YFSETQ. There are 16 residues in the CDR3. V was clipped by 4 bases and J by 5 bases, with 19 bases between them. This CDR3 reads CASSLSATSSHNEQFF. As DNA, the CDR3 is TGCGCCAGCAGCCTCTCGGCAACTAGTTCCCACAATGAGCAGTTCTTC.

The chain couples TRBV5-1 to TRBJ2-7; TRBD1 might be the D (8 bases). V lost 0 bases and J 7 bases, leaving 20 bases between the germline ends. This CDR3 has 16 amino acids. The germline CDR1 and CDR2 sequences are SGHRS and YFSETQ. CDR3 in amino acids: CASSLGTRTGRDEQYF. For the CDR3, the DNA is TGCGCCAGCAGCTTGGGAACCAGGACAGGGAGGGATGAGCAGTACTTC.

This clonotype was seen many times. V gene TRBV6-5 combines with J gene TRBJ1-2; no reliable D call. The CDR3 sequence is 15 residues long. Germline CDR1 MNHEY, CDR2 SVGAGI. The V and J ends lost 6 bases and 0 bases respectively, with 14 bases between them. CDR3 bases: TGTGCCAGCAGGGCCTCTGGGGAAACTAACTATGGCTACACCTTC. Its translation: CASRASGETNYGYTF.

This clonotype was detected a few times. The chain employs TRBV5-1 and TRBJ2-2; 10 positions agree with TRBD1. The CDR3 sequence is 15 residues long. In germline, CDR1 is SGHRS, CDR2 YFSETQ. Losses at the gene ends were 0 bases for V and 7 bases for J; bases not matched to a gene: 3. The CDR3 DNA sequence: TGCGCCAGCAGCTTGGGGACAGGGGGTATCGGGGAGCTGTTTTTT. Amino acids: CASSLGTGGIGELFF. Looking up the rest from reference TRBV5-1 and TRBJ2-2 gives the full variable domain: KAGVTQTPRYLIKTRGQQVTLSCSPISGHRSVSWYQQTPGQGLQFLFEYFSETQRNKGNFPGRFSGRQFSNSRSEMNVSTLELGDSALYLCASSLGTGGIGELFFGEGSRLTVL.

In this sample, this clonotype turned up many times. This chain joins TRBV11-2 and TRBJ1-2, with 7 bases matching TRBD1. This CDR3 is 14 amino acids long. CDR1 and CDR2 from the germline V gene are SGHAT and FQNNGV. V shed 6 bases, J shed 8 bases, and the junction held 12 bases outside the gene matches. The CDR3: CASRRDSSNTGYTF. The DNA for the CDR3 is TGTGCCAGCAGACGGGACAGCAGTAACACAGGCTACACCTTC.

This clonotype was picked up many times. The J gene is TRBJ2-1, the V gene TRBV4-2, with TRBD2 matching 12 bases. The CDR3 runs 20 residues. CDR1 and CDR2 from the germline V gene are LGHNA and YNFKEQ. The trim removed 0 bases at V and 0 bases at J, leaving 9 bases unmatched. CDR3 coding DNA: TGTGCCAGCAGCCAAGATTTACTAGCGGGGGGTACGAGCTCCTACAATGAGCAGTTCTTC. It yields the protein CASSQDLLAGGTSSYNEQFF.

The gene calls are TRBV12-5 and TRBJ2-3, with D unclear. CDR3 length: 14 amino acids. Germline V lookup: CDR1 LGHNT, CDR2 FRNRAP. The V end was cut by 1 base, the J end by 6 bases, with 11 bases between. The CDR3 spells CASGLDRSSDTQYF. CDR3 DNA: TGTGCTAGTGGTTTGGACAGAAGCTCCGATACGCAGTATTTT.

CDR3 in amino acids: CASSTEGGVHGYTF. DNA of the CDR3: TGCGCCAGCAGCACTGAGGGCGGGGTCCATGGCTACACCTTC. The chain employs TRBV5-1 and TRBJ1-2; D is undetermined. The CDR3 runs 14 residues. The germline V gene encodes CDR1 SGHRS and CDR2 YFSETQ. V was trimmed by 4 bases and J by 6 bases, leaving 16 bases between them.

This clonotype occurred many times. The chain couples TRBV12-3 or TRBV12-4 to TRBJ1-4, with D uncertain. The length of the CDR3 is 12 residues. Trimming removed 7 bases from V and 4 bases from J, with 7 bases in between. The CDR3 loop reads CASKPVNEKLFF. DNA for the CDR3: TGTGCCAGCAAGCCTGTTAATGAAAAACTGTTTTTT.

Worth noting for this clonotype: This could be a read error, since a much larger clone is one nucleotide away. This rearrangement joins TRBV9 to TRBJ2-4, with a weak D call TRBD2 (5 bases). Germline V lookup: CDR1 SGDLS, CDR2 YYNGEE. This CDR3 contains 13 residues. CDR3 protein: CVSSVAGENIQYF. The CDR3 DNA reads TGTGTCAGCAGCGTAGCCGGGGAAAACATTCAGTACTTC.

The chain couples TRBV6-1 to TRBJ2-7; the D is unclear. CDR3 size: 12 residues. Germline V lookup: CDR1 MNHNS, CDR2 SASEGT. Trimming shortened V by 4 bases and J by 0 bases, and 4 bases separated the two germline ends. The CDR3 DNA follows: TGTGCCAGCAGTGCCTTCTCCTACGAGCAGTACTTC. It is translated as CASSAFSYEQYF.